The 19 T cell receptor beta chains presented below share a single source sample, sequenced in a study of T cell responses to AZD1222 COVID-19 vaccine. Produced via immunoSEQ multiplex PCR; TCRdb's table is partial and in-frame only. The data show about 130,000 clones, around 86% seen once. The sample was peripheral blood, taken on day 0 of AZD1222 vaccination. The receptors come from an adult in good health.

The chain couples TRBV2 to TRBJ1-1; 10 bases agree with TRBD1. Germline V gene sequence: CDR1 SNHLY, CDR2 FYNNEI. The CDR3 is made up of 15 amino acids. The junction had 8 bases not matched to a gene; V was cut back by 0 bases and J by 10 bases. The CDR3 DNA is TGTGCCAGCAGTGAAGCTCCGGGACAGGGGTCCGCAGCTTTCTTT. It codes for CASSEAPGQGSAAFF.

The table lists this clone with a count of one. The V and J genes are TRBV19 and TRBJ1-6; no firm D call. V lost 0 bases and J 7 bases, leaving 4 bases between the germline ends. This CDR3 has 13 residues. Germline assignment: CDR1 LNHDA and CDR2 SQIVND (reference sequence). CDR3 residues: CASSIERNSPLHF. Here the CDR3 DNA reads TGTGCCAGTAGTATAGAGAGGAATTCACCCCTCCACTTT.

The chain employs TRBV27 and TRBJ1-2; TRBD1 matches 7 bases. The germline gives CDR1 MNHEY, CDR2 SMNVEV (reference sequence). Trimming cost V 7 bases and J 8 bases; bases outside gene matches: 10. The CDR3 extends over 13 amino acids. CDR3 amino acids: CASTPGTAFGYTF. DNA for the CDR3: TGTGCCAGCACCCCAGGGACAGCCTTCGGCTACACCTTC.

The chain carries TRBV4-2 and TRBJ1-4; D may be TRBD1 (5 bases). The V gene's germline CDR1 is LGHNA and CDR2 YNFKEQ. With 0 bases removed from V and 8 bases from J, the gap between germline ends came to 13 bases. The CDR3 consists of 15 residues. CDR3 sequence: CASSQDVRDVEKLFF. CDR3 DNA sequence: TGTGCCAGCAGCCAAGATGTAAGGGACGTAGAAAAACTGTTTTTT.

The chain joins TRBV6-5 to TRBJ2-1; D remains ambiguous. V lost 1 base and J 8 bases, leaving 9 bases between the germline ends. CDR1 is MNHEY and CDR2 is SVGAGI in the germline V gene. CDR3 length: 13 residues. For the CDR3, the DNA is TGTGCCAGCAGTTACTTGGCGGTCGATGAGCAGTTCTTC. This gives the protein CASSYLAVDEQFF.

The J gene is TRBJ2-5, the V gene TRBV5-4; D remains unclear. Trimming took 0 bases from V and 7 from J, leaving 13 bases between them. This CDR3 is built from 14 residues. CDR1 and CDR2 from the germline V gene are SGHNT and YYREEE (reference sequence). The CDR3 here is CASSLGSDVGTQYF. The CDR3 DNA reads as TGTGCCAGCAGCTTGGGCTCAGACGTTGGGACCCAGTACTTC.

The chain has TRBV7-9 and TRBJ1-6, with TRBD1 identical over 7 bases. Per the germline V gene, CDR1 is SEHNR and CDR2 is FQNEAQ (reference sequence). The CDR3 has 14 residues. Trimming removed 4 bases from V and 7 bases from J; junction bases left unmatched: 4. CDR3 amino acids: CASSSQGHNSPLHF. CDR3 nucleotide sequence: TGTGCCAGCAGCTCACAGGGGCACAATTCACCCCTCCACTTT.

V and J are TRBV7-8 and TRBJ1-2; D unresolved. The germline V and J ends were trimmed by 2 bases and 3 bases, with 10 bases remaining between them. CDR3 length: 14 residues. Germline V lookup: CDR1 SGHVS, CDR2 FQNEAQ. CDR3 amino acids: CASSLRDIYYGYTF. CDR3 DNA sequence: TGTGCCAGCAGCTTAAGGGATATTTACTATGGCTACACCTTC.

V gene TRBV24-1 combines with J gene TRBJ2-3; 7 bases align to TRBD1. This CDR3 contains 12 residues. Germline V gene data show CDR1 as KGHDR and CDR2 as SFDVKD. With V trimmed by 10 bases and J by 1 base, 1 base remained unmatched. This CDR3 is CATQGGTDTQYF. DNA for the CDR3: TGTGCCACTCAGGGGGGCACAGATACGCAGTATTTT.

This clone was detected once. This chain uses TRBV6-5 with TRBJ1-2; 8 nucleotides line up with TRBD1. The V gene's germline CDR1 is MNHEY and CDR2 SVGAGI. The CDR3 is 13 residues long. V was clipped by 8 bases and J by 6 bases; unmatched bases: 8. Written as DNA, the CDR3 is TGTGCCAGCGCTTGGACAGGGCTGGATGGCTACACCTTC. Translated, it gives CASAWTGLDGYTF.

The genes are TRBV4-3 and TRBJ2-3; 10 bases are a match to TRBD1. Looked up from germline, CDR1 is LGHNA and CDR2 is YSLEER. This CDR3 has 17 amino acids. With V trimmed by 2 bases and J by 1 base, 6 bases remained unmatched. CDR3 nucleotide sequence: TGCGCCAGCAGCCAACAAACCGGGACAGGGGGCACAGATACGCAGTATTTT. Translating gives CASSQQTGTGGTDTQYF.

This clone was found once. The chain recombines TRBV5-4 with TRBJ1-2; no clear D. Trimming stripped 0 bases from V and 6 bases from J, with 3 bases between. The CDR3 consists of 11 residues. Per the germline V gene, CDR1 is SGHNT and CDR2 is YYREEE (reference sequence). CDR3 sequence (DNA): TGTGCCAGCAGCTTGGAGGATGGCTACACCTTC. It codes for CASSLEDGYTF.

The CDR3 DNA reads TGTGCTCCTGGAGAAGGGAGTAGGGGTATGGGGTCTGGGGCCAACGTCCTGACTTTC. The encoded protein is CAPGEGSRGMGSGANVLTF. The chain couples TRBV30 to TRBJ2-6, with D possibly being TRBD1 or TRBD2 (5 bases each). The CDR3 sequence is 19 residues long. Germline V gene data show CDR1 as GTSNPN and CDR2 as SVGIG (reference sequence). The full variable domain, rest sourced from reference TRBV30 and TRBJ2-6, is SQTIHQWPATLVQPVGSPLSLECTVEGTSNPNLYWYRQAAGRGLQLLFYSVGIGQISSEVPQNLSASRPQDRQFILSSKKLLLSDSGFYLCAPGEGSRGMGSGANVLTFGAGSRLTVL.

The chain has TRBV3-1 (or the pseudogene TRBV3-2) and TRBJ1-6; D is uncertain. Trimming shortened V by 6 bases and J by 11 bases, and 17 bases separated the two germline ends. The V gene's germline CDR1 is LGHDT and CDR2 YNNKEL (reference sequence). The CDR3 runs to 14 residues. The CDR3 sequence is CASSRNAGIPPLHF. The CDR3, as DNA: TGTGCCAGCAGTCGTAACGCGGGGATCCCACCCCTCCACTTT.

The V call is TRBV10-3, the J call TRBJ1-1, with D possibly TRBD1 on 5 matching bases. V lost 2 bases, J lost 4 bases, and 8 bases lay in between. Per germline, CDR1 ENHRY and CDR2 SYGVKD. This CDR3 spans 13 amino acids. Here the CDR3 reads CAISEERGTEAFF. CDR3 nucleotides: TGTGCCATCAGTGAGGAGAGGGGCACTGAAGCTTTCTTT.

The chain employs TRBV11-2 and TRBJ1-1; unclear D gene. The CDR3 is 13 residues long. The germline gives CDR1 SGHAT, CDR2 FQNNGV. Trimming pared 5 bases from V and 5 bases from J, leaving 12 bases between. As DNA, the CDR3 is TGTGCCAGCAGCCCCAATGGGGTGACTGAAGCTTTCTTT. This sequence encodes CASSPNGVTEAFF.

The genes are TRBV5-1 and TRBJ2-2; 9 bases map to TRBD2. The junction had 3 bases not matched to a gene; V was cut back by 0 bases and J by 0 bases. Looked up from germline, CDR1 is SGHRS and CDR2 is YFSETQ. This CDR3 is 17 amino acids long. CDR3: CASSLGLAASNTGELFF. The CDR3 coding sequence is TGCGCCAGCAGCTTGGGACTAGCGGCATCGAACACCGGGGAGCTGTTTTTT. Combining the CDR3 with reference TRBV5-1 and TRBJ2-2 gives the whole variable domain KAGVTQTPRYLIKTRGQQVTLSCSPISGHRSVSWYQQTPGQGLQFLFEYFSETQRNKGNFPGRFSGRQFSNSRSEMNVSTLELGDSALYLCASSLGLAASNTGELFFGEGSRLTVL.

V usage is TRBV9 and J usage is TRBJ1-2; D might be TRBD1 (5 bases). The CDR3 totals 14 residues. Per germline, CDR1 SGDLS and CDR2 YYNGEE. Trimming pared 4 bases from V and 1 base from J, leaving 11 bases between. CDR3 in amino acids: CASSSRGGNYGYTF. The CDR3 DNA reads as TGTGCCAGCAGCTCACGTGGGGGTAACTATGGCTACACCTTC.

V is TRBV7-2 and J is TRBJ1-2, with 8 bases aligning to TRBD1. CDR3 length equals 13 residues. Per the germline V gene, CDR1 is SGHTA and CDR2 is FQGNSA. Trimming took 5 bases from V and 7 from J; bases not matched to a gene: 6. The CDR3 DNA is TGTGCCAGCAGCCCATGGGACAGGACTGGCTACACCTTC. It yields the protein CASSPWDRTGYTF.